This T cell receptor (beta chain) was identified during a study of glioma-infiltrating T cells after dendritic cell vaccination. The repertoire was sequenced with immunoSEQ multiplex PCR; TCRdb's copy has only in-frame clones and lacks some. The table lists about 73,000 clones, approximately 80% of them singletons, with 2.1% in the top ten. None of the glioblastoma patients had an isocitrate dehydrogenase mutation. This CDR3 is 13 amino acids long. The V end lost 5 bases, the J end lost 7 bases, and 12 bases lay between the germline ends. CDR1 is MNHEY and CDR2 is SMNVEV in the germline V gene (reference sequence).

This chain connects TRBV27 to TRBJ1-5; D gene unclear. The source of this sequence is a human donor with glioblastoma. The sequences come from blood, collected before dendritic cell vaccination. The CDR3 sequence is CASSLTIRQPQHF. The CDR3 DNA reads as TGTGCCAGCAGTCTTACGATCAGGCAGCCCCAGCATTTT.